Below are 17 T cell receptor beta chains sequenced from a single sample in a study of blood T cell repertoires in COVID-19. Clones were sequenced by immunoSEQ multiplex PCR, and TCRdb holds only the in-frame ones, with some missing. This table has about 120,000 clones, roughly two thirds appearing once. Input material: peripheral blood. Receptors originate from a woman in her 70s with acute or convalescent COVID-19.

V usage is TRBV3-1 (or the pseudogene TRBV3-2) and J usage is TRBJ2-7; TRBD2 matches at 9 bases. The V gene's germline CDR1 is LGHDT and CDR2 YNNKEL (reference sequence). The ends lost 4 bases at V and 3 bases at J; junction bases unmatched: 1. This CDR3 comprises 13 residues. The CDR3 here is CASSRGGGYEQYF. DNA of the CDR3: TGTGCCAGCAGCCGCGGGGGGGGCTACGAGCAGTACTTC.

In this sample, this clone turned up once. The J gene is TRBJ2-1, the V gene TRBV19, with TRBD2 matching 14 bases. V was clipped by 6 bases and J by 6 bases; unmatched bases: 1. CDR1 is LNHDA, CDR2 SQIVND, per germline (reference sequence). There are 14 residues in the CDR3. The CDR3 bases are TGTGCCAGTAGGGGACTAGCGGGAGTCAATGAGCAGTTCTTC. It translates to CASRGLAGVNEQFF.

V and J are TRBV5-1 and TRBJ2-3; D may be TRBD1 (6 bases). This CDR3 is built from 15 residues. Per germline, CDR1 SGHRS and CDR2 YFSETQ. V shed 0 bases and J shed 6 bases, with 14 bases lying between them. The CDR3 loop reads CASSLGQALGDTQYF. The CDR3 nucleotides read TGCGCCAGCAGCTTGGGACAGGCGCTAGGGGATACGCAGTATTTT.

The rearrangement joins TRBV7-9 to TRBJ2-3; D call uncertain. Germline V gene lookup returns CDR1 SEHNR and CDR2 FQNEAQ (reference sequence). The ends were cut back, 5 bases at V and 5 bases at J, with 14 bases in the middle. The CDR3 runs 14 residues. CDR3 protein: CASSISKAGDTQYF. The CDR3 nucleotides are TGTGCCAGCAGCATAAGTAAAGCAGGAGATACGCAGTATTTT. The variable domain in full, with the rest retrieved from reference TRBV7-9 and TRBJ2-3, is DTGVSQNPRHKITKRGQNVTFRCDPISEHNRLYWYRQTLGQGPEFLTYFQNEAQLEKSRLLSDRFSAERPKGSFSTLEIQRTEQGDSAMYLCASSISKAGDTQYFGPGTRLTVL.

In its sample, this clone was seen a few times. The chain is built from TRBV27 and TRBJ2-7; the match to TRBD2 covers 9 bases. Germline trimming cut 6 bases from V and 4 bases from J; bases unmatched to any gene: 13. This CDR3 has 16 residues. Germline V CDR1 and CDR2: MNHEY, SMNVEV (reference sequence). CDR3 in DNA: TGTGCCAGCAGCCATAATGGTGCGGGAGGGAGGTACGAGCAGTACTTC. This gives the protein CASSHNGAGGRYEQYF.

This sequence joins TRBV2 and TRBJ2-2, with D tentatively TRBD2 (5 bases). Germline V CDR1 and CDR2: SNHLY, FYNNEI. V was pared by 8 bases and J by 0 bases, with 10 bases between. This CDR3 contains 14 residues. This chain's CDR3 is CASLSGANTGELFF. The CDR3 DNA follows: TGTGCCAGCCTCTCCGGGGCGAACACCGGGGAGCTGTTTTTT.

The CDR3 is CASSYSAVNTEAFF. DNA for the CDR3: TGTGCCAGCAGTTACTCGGCAGTGAACACTGAAGCTTTCTTT. This sequence joins TRBV6-6 and TRBJ1-1; D ambiguous. Germline V gene data show CDR1 as MNHNY and CDR2 as SVGAGI (reference sequence). The CDR3 is made up of 14 amino acids. V shed 0 bases and J shed 0 bases, with 5 bases lying between them.

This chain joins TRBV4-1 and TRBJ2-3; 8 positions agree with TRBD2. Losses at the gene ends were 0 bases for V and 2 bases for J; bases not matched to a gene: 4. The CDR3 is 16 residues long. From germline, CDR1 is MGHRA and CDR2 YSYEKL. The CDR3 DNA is TGCGCCAGCAGCCAAGATGAACTAGCGGACACAGATACGCAGTATTTT. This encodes CASSQDELADTDTQYF.

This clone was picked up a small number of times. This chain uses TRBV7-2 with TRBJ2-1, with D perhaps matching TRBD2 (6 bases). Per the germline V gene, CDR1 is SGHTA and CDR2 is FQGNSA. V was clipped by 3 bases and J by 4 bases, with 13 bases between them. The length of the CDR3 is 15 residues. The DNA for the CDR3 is TGTGCCAGCAGCTTGGGAGGCGGGAAGTACAATGAGCAGTTCTTC. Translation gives CASSLGGGKYNEQFF.

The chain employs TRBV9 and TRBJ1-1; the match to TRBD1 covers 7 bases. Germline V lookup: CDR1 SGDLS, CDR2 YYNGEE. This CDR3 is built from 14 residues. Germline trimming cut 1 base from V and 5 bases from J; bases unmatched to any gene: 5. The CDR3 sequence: CASSVSHRGTEAFF. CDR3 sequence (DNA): TGTGCCAGCAGCGTAAGTCACAGGGGTACTGAAGCTTTCTTT.

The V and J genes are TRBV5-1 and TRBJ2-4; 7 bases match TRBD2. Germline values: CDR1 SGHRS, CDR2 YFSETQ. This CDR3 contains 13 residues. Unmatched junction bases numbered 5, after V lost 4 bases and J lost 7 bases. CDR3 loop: CASSPGGGNIQYF. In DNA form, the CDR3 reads TGCGCCAGCAGCCCCGGCGGGGGTAACATTCAGTACTTC.

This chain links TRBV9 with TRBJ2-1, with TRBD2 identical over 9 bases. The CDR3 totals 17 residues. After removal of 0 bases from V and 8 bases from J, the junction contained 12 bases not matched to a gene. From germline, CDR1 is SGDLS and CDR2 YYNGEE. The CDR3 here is CASSVVAGGLGGDEQFF. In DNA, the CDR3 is TGTGCCAGCAGCGTAGTCGCGGGGGGGCTTGGCGGTGATGAGCAGTTCTTC.

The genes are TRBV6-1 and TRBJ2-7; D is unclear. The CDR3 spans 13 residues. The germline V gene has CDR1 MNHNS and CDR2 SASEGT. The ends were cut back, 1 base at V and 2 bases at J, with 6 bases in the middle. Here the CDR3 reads CASSEVSPYEQYF. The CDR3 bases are TGTGCCAGCAGTGAAGTAAGCCCCTACGAGCAGTACTTC.

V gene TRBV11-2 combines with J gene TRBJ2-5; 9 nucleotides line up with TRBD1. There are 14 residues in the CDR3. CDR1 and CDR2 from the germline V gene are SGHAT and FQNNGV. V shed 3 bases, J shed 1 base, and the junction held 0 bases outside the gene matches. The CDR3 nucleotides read TGTGCCAGCAGCTTGACAGGGGGCCAAGAGACCCAGTACTTC. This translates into CASSLTGGQETQYF.

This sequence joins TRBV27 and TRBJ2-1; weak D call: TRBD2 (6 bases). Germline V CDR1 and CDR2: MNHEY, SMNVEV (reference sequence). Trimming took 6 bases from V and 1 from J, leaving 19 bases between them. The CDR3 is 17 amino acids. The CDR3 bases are TGTGCCAGCAGCCCACTACCCCGGGACTCTTCCTACAATGAGCAGTTCTTC. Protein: CASSPLPRDSSYNEQFF.

CDR3 protein: CASSQEGSGFYNEQFF. As DNA, the CDR3 is TGCGCCAGCAGCCAAGAAGGTAGCGGGTTCTACAATGAGCAGTTCTTC. The rearrangement uses TRBV4-3 and TRBJ2-1; 7 bases are shared with TRBD2. This CDR3 contains 16 residues. CDR1 and CDR2 from the germline V gene are LGHNA and YSLEER. Trimming removed 0 bases from V and 3 bases from J; junction bases left unmatched: 5.

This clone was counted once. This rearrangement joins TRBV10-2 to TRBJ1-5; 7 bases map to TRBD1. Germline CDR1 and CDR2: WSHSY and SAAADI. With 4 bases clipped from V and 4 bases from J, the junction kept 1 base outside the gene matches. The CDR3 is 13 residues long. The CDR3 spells CASSAQGNQPQHF. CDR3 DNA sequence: TGCGCCAGCAGTGCACAGGGGAATCAGCCCCAGCATTTT.